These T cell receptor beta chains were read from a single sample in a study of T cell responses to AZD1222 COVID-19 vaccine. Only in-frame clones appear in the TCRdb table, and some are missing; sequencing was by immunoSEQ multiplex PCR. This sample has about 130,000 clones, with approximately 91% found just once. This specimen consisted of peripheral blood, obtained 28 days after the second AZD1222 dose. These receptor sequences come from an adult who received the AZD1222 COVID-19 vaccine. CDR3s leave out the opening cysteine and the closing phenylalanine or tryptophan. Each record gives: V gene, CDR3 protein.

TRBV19 ASRDKRVMNTEAF
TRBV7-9 ASSAQRTSGRNTGELF
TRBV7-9 ASSRHGQGGSPMNTEAF
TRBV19 ASKRDLDGNYGYT
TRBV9 ASSDRQETTYEQY
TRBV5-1 ASSLSDRGQSPLH
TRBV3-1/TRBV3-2 ASSQFDQGSLAKNIQY
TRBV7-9 ASSQGQWEKLF
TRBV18 ASSPSGVSVRDTIY
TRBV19 ASSLIGNTIY
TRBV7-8 ASSLLAGQETQY
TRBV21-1 ASRPGLAGSYEQY
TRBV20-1 SASPGTSGRYEQF
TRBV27 ASSMGGYQPQH
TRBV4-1 ASSQETGGGYT
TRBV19 ASSRQGMNTEAF
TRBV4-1 ASSQWVRQNEQF
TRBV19 ASSLGLVFYEQY
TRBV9 ASSVDWASGNTIY
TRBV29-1 SGGGLYEQF
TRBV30 AWSRTGSNQPQH
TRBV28 ASRKGGPYQETQY
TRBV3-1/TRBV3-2 ASSALPGVKNIQY
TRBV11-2 ASSVRDRDWNEQF
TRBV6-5 ASMEGTQETQY
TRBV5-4 ASSLPSSTADTQY
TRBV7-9 ASGRRGQGGYGYT
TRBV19 ASSTQGDATGNTIY
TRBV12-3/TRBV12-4 ASRLETDTQY
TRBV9 ASTPGAGYYEQY
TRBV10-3 AITTGAHQPQH
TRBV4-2 ASSQGAGSYNEQF
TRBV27 ASSDLTANEKLF
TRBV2 ASSDRGRRVNTEAF
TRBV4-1 ASSRRDRGNEQY
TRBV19 ASSILLATGELF
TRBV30 AWGDRGFYGYT
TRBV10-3 AISAATGVGNTIY
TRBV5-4 ASRSGPEEYGYT
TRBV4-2 ASSQAEGIRTPLH
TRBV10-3 AISEFEGRGNQPQH
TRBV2 ASTRTAPNEKLF
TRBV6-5 ASVDSLNYGYT
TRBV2 ASSEGEVNYGYT
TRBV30 AWSYGLMSSGNTIY
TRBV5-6 ASSLGASGVRGQF
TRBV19 ASSKSPTGSSYNEQF
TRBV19 ASSIRFNEKLF
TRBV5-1 ASRPTGGNEKLF
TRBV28 ASSYLYPGLDSTGELF
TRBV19 ASKRQRVAQPQH
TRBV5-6 ASSLASYSNQPQH
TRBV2 ASSQASRGSNEQY